This is a list of T cell receptor beta chains from one sample in a study of blood T cell repertoires in COVID-19. Sequenced by immunoSEQ multiplex PCR; TCRdb stores in-frame clones only, minus some. The data hold under 250,000 clones, with approximately 81% observed a single time. The specimen sequenced was peripheral blood. The receptors were gathered from a man aged 45-65 years who had recovered from COVID-19. Each CDR3 is given with its conserved first and last residue. The D gene is left open where the match is weak. Clone size is given for some rows only: seen once, a few or many times, or a class if the clone is expanded.

J gene,V gene,clone size,D gene,CDR3 DNA,CDR3 protein
TRBJ2-7,TRBV6-5,-,TRBD2,TGTGCCAGCAGTCGTAGCGGGAGGGTTTCCCCGCAGTACTTC,CASSRSGRVSPQYF
TRBJ1-1,TRBV6-1,-,TRBD1,TGTGCCAGCAGTGAACAGGGGGCGATATTGGGGACTGAAGCTTTCTTT,CASSEQGAILGTEAFF
TRBJ1-1,TRBV9,-,TRBD1,TGTGCCAGCAGCGGCGGGGGGGGACAGATGAACACTGAAGCTTTCTTT,CASSGGGGQMNTEAFF
TRBJ1-2,TRBV5-1,-,-,TGCGCCAGCAGCTTAACCTCGAGGGCCAAGAGCGGCTACACCTTC,CASSLTSRAKSGYTF
TRBJ1-6,TRBV15,-,TRBD1,TGTGCCACCAGCAGAAACAGGGGGGATAATTCACCCCTCCACTTT,CATSRNRGDNSPLHF
TRBJ1-5,TRBV30,-,TRBD1,TGTGCCTGGAGCCCGGACAGGGGCATCAATCAGCCCCAGCATTTT,CAWSPDRGINQPQHF
TRBJ1-1,TRBV28,-,-,TGTGCCACCACGGGGAACACTGAAGCTTTCTTT,CATTGNTEAFF
TRBJ2-7,TRBV28,once,-,TGTGCCAGCAGTTTAATCGGGTACGACGAGCAGTACTTC,CASSLIGYDEQYF
TRBJ2-4,TRBV28,-,-,TGTGCCAGCAGATCAGGCCGTAGAGCCAAAAACATTCAGTACTTC,CASRSGRRAKNIQYF
TRBJ2-5,TRBV11-2,-,-,TGTGCCAGCAGCTTAGGTTGGCTAGCGCAAGAGACCCAGTACTTC,CASSLGWLAQETQYF
TRBJ2-1,TRBV15,-,TRBD2,TGTGCCACCAGCAGAGATCCAAGCGGGAGAGGGAATGAGCAGTTCTTC,CATSRDPSGRGNEQFF
TRBJ2-1,TRBV10-3,-,-,TGTGCCATCAGTGAGTCTGGACTCCCTAGCAATGAGCAGTTCTTC,CAISESGLPSNEQFF
TRBJ2-1,TRBV2,-,TRBD2,TGTGCCAGCAGGGAGACTAGCGGAAATTACAATGAGCAGTTCTTC,CASRETSGNYNEQFF
TRBJ2-7,TRBV27,-,TRBD2,TGTGCCAGCAGTTTTCTGGGGACTAGCGCGTTCTACGAGCAGTACTTC,CASSFLGTSAFYEQYF
TRBJ2-7,TRBV28,few,-,TGTGCCAGCAGTCGGACCCAGGGCTCCTACGAGCAGTACTTC,CASSRTQGSYEQYF
TRBJ1-2,TRBV28,once,-,TGTGCCAGCAGTTTGGAGGGTGGCTACACCTTC,CASSLEGGYTF
TRBJ2-1,TRBV28,-,TRBD2,TGTGCCAGCAGCATCTTTCAAGGGAGGGGACCGGAAAATGAGCAGTTCTTC,CASSIFQGRGPENEQFF
TRBJ2-7,TRBV5-8,-,TRBD2,TGTGCCAGCAGAATGGGACTAGCGGACAGTTTCGAGCAGTACTTC,CASRMGLADSFEQYF
TRBJ2-7,TRBV30,once,TRBD2,TGTGCCTGGAGACCCAACCTGGGAACTAGCGGGAGTATGGACGAGCAGTACTTC,CAWRPNLGTSGSMDEQYF
TRBJ1-6,TRBV6-5,-,-,TGTGCCAGCACCCCCTCACAGGGTGTAAATTCACCCCTCCACTTT,CASTPSQGVNSPLHF
TRBJ2-1,TRBV28,-,TRBD1,TGTGCCAGCAGTTTAGGGGGACAGGGATTGAATGAGCAGTTCTTC,CASSLGGQGLNEQFF
TRBJ1-1,TRBV2,-,-,TGTGCCAGCAGTGAAGCGGCGGGATTTCGGAACACTGAAGCTTTCTTT,CASSEAAGFRNTEAFF
TRBJ1-5,TRBV6-5,-,-,TGTGCCAGTATGGGGGGGGGCCACGATCAGCCCCAGCATTTT,CASMGGGHDQPQHF
TRBJ1-2,TRBV5-8,few,TRBD1,TGTGCCAGCAACCTAGGACAGGGGCTAAAGGTAACCTTC,CASNLGQGLKVTF
TRBJ2-2,TRBV7-6,-,-,TGTGCCAGCAGCCAAATTAGAGGGAACACCGGGGAGCTGTTTTTT,CASSQIRGNTGELFF
TRBJ2-1,TRBV6-5,once,-,TGTGCCAGCAGTTACGACCCAAGACGGGGTGAGCAGTTCTTC,CASSYDPRRGEQFF
TRBJ2-7,TRBV29-1,once,TRBD1,TGCAGCGCCGGACAGGGGGAGCAGTACTTC,CSAGQGEQYF
TRBJ2-7,TRBV6-5,-,TRBD1,TGTGCCAGCAGACACCGGGACAGTACCTACGAGCAGTACTTC,CASRHRDSTYEQYF
TRBJ2-1,TRBV3-1/TRBV3-2,-,TRBD2,TGTGCCAGCAGCCGCCGGGGACTAGCGGGGTCCTACAATGAGCAGTTCTTC,CASSRRGLAGSYNEQFF
TRBJ1-4,TRBV30,-,-,TGTGCCTGGCGCTGGACAGCCAGGAATGAAAAACTGTTTTTT,CAWRWTARNEKLFF
TRBJ2-5,TRBV27,-,-,TGTGCCAGCAGCCCTACCGAACTAGCCGGTAGGGAGACCCAGTACTTC,CASSPTELAGRETQYF
TRBJ2-1,TRBV18,-,TRBD1,TGTGCCAGTTCCGTCACAGGGGCCTACAATGAGCAGTTCTTC,CASSVTGAYNEQFF
TRBJ2-2,TRBV3-1/TRBV3-2,-,TRBD2,TGTGCCAGCAGCCAAGAAGCCCTAGCGGGAACGAACACCGGGGAGCTGTTTTTT,CASSQEALAGTNTGELFF
TRBJ1-3,TRBV30,few,-,TGTGCCGGGGAAAGGGGCGGAAACACCATATATTTT,CAGERGGNTIYF
TRBJ2-3,TRBV18,once,TRBD2,TGTGCCAGCTCCCAACCGGGACTAGCGGGTTCAGATACGCAGTATTTT,CASSQPGLAGSDTQYF
TRBJ2-1,TRBV5-6,-,TRBD2,TGTGCCAGCAGCTCTAGCGGGAGGGTAGATGAGCAGTTCTTC,CASSSSGRVDEQFF
TRBJ2-7,TRBV13,-,TRBD1,TGTGCCAGCAGCTTAGGCCGGGTAGGGACAGGGTTTTTTCAGGCGCAGTACTTC,CASSLGRVGTGFFQAQYF
TRBJ2-3,TRBV5-4,-,-,TGTGCCAGCAGCTTGCGCGGGTCCACAGATACGCAGTATTTT,CASSLRGSTDTQYF
TRBJ1-4,TRBV4-1,once,TRBD1,TGCGCCAGCAGCCAAGGGGGGACAGCGGCGGAAAAACTGTTTTTT,CASSQGGTAAEKLFF
TRBJ2-7,TRBV18,-,TRBD1,TGTGCCAGCTCACCACCGACAGGGGGAGAGCAGTACTTC,CASSPPTGGEQYF